This TCR beta chain was sequenced for a study of patients and donors after allogeneic stem cell transplantation. This clonotype is deemed medium-sized. Germline values: CDR1 MGHRA, CDR2 YSYEKL. J was trimmed by 4 bases and V by 3 bases; bases with no gene match: 2. This CDR3 has 16 residues. From the RT-PCR reads, TCRdb called clonotypes with MiXCR, one entry per CDR3 protein. The profile shows approximately 410,000 distinct CDR3 sequences, around 16% of them singletons. This sequence was found in a human donor who was either an allogeneic HSCT recipient or a stem cell or donor lymphocyte infusion donor (not recorded which). It is not recorded whose cells these are; they may come from a transplant donor. This sequence joins TRBV4-1 and TRBJ2-3; TRBD2 matches at 15 bases. The sequenced material came from blood, either unsorted or a sorted T cell fraction (not recorded which). The CDR3 protein is CASSHRTSGGADTQYF. The CDR3 DNA follows: TGCGCCAGCAGCCATAGGACTAGCGGGGGGGCAGATACGCAGTATTTT.